This is a list of T cell receptor beta chains from one sample in a study of blood T cell repertoires in COVID-19. Profiling relied on immunoSEQ multiplex PCR, and the TCRdb table lists in-frame clones only, not all of them. The sample has about 380,000 clones; more than 70% are singletons. The specimen was PBMCs or T cells enriched from blood (not recorded which). Receptor source: a man aged 30-40 years who had recovered from COVID-19. CDR3s leave out the opening cysteine and the closing phenylalanine or tryptophan. The order of the fields is J gene, V gene, CDR3 protein.

TRBJ1-1 TRBV30 ASRRGGRAF
TRBJ2-6 TRBV5-1 ASSRGQGALSGANVLT
TRBJ2-3 TRBV5-1 ASSPATGLAGVTDTQY
TRBJ1-1 TRBV6-5 ASSLNYNTEAF
TRBJ2-7 TRBV12-3/TRBV12-4 ASSLRQVYEQY
TRBJ2-7 TRBV10-3 AISESGREAYEQY
TRBJ1-1 TRBV4-2 ASSRGAEAF
TRBJ1-1 TRBV2 ASRYPQVEAF
TRBJ2-3 TRBV7-2 ASSPLPGRGASDTQY
TRBJ2-3 TRBV7-8 ASSPGTSGGSDTQY
TRBJ1-2 TRBV2 ASRGQGDYGYT
TRBJ1-1 TRBV13 ASSLYGQGKLNTEAF
TRBJ2-1 TRBV14 ASSQGQGYEQF
TRBJ1-1 TRBV11-2 ASTGQGTEAF
TRBJ1-6 TRBV6-5 ASRASGGLPSPLH
TRBJ1-6 TRBV28 ASSPNRWSDRGDSPLH
TRBJ2-1 TRBV10-1 ASSEDDRANEQF
TRBJ2-3 TRBV7-3 ASSDRGGDTDTQY